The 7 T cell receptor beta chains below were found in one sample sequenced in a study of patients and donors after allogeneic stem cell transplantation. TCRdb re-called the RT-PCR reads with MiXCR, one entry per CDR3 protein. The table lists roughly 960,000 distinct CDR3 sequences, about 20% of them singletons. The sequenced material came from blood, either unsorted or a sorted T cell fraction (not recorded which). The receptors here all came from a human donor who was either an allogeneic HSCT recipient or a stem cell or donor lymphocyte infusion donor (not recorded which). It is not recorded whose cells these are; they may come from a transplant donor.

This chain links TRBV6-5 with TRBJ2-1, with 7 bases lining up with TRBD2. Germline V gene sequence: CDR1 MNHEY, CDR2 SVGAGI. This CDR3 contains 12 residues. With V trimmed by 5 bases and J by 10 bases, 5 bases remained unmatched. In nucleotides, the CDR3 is TGTGCCAGCAGTAGTGGGGGGGAAGAGCAGTTCTTC. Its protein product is CASSSGGEEQFF.

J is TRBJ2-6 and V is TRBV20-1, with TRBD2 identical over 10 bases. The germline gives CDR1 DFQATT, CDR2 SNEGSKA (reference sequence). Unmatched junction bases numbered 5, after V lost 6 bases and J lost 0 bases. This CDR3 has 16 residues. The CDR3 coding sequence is TGCAGTGCCCCCCTAGCGGGAGTCTCTGGGGCCAACGTCCTGACTTTC. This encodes CSAPLAGVSGANVLTF.

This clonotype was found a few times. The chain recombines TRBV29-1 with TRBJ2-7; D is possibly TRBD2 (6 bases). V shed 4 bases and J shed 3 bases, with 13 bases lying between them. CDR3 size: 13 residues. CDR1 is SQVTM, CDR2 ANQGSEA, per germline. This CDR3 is CSVGDSRNYEQYF. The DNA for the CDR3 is TGCAGCGTTGGGGACTCGAGGAACTACGAGCAGTACTTC.

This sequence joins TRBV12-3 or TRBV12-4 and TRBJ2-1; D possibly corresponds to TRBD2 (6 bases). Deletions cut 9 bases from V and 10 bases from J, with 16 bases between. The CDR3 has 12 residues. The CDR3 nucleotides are TGTGCCAGTAACCTCCGTGCGGGAGAGCAGTTCTTC. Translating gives CASNLRAGEQFF.

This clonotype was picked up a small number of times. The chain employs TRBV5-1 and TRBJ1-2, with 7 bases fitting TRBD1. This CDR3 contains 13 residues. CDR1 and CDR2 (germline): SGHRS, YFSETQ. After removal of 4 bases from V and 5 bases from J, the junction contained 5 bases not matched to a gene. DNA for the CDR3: TGCGCCAGCAGCCGGGACAGCCAGTATGGCTACACCTTC. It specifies CASSRDSQYGYTF.

The CDR3 reads CASSLGERFDNEQFF. For the CDR3, the DNA is TGTGCCAGCAGCTTGGGGGAACGGTTCGACAATGAGCAGTTCTTC. The chain carries TRBV5-6 and TRBJ2-1; D is unclear. Per germline, CDR1 SGHDT and CDR2 YYEEEE. The CDR3 runs to 15 residues. V was shortened by 0 bases and J by 5 bases, with 12 bases between the two germline ends.

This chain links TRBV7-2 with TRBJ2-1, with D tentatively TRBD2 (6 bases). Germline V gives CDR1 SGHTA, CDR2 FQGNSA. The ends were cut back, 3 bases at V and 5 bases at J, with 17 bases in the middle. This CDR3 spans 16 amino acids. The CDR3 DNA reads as TGTGCCAGCAGCTTGGTGGGACTCCAACTCAACAATGAGCAGTTCTTC. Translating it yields CASSLVGLQLNNEQFF. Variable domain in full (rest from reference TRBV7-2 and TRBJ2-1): GAGVSQSPSNKVTEKGKDVELRCDPISGHTALYWYRQSLGQGLEFLIYFQGNSAPDKSGLPSDRFSAERTGGSVSTLTIQRTQQEDSAVYLCASSLVGLQLNNEQFFGPGTRLTVL.